This T cell receptor (beta chain) is drawn from a study of Ad26.COV2.S vaccination and SARS-CoV-2 variants. Germline V CDR1 and CDR2: GTSNPN, SVGIG (reference sequence). Trimming removed 7 bases from V and 2 bases from J; junction bases left unmatched: 5. CDR3 size: 13 residues. Repertoires were generated with immunoSEQ multiplex PCR, while TCRdb's copy carries only in-frame clones and drops some. The sample records more than 300,000 clones, around nine tenths being singletons. Regarding this clone: The antigen is not known.

Study observations and caveats: Vaccinated individuals (as opposed to placebo recipients) had higher spike-specific TCR breadth.

Treatment in this sample: some 20 received Ad26.COV2.S at low or high dose, single or two shots; about 5 received placebo; per-sample allocation not given. Sampling took place 63 days after the first vaccine or placebo injection. The chain couples TRBV30 to TRBJ2-3, with 8 bases that match TRBD1. The sequenced sample was peripheral blood, obtained in a trial of Ad26.COV2.S vaccine versus placebo. The origin of this receptor is a person aged 18-65 years who received the Ad26.COV2.S COVID-19 vaccine or a placebo. The CDR3, as DNA: TGTGCCTCCCGGGACAGGACCACAGATACGCAGTATTTT. It encodes CASRDRTTDTQYF.